Presented here are 20 T cell receptor beta chains from one specimen sequenced in a study of metastatic and nonmetastatic thyroid tumors. Until they underwent thyroid surgery, no patient had received any treatment. TCRdb re-called the PCR reads through MiXCR. The table shows roughly 35,000 clones, with 35% occurring only once. Sequencing was done on a sample of tumor tissue. These receptors all stem from a female donor with papillary thyroid cancer or a benign thyroid nodule (not recorded which). Some clones in this sample may be carry-over from other donors' samples.

This chain uses TRBV24-1 with TRBJ2-2; D perhaps matches TRBD1 (5 bases). Per germline, CDR1 KGHDR and CDR2 SFDVKD. The CDR3 totals 18 residues. V was shortened by 5 bases and J by 1 base, with 19 bases between the two germline ends. The CDR3 spells CATSGRTGASLNTGELFF. CDR3 DNA: TGTGCCACCAGTGGGCGTACAGGTGCCTCCCTGAACACCGGGGAGCTGTTTTTT.

The chain is built from TRBV28 and TRBJ1-1; D perhaps matches TRBD1 (5 bases). This CDR3 comprises 11 residues. The V gene's germline CDR1 is MDHEN and CDR2 SYDVKM. V shed 8 bases and J shed 3 bases, with 7 bases lying between them. The DNA of the CDR3 is TGTGCCAGCCAAGGGGACACTGAAGCTTTCTTT. This encodes CASQGDTEAFF.

V and J are TRBV10-3 and TRBJ2-6; 9 nucleotides align to TRBD1. This CDR3 is 17 amino acids long. Germline assignment: CDR1 ENHRY and CDR2 SYGVKD. V dropped 7 bases and J dropped 2; count of bases not matched to a gene: 9. The CDR3 bases are TGTGCCATCACCACAGGGGGCGCAGGGACTGGGGCCAACGTCCTGACTTTC. Translating gives CAITTGGAGTGANVLTF.

The chain carries TRBV7-2 and TRBJ1-1; D unclear. Germline values: CDR1 SGHTA, CDR2 FQGNSA. The CDR3 sequence is 13 residues long. Trimming left V 6 bases short and J 0 bases short, with 8 bases between. This CDR3 is CASSPYLNTEAFF. The CDR3 nucleotides read TGTGCCAGCAGTCCGTACTTGAACACTGAAGCTTTCTTT.

The rearrangement joins TRBV11-2 to TRBJ2-1; D is perhaps TRBD2 (7 bases). This CDR3 comprises 15 residues. Trimming removed 5 bases at V and 3 bases at J, with 14 bases between. Germline V lookup: CDR1 SGHAT, CDR2 FQNNGV. CDR3 in amino acids: CASSKSGTNYNEQFF. The CDR3 DNA sequence: TGTGCCAGCAGCAAAAGCGGGACAAACTACAATGAGCAGTTCTTC.

This chain links TRBV11-2 with TRBJ2-3; unclear D gene. The germline V gene has CDR1 SGHAT and CDR2 FQNNGV. Trimming took off 1 base at V and 0 bases at J, with 8 bases between the two ends. This CDR3 contains 15 residues. The CDR3 loop reads CASSLVYISTDTQYF. The CDR3 DNA reads TGTGCCAGCAGCTTAGTGTATATTAGCACAGATACGCAGTATTTT.

The chain is built from TRBV27 and TRBJ1-6, with D possibly matching TRBD1 (5 bases). V lost 3 bases, J lost 8 bases, and 11 bases lay in between. Germline-derived CDR1 and CDR2 are MNHEY and SMNVEV (reference sequence). CDR3 size: 14 residues. The CDR3 DNA reads TGTGCCAGCAGTTTGGGGGGATTGGATTCACCCCTCCACTTT. Its protein is CASSLGGLDSPLHF.

The J gene is TRBJ2-7, the V gene TRBV7-8, with a weak D call TRBD1 (5 bases). From germline, CDR1 is SGHVS and CDR2 FQNEAQ. Trimming removed 8 bases from V and 7 bases from J, with 27 bases in between. CDR3 size: 16 residues. CDR3 protein: CASRAGFKVGLGEQYF. CDR3 DNA sequence: TGTGCCAGCCGGGCAGGGTTTAAAGTAGGCTTAGGGGAGCAGTACTTC.

This clone has only a few counts. V usage is TRBV6-1 and J usage is TRBJ1-3; no clear D. Deletions cut 5 bases from V and 0 bases from J, with 17 bases between. CDR3 length: 17 amino acids. CDR1 and CDR2 from the germline V gene are MNHNS and SASEGT. DNA for the CDR3: TGTGCCAGCAGTCTCTTCCCGTTAGAGGGCTCTGGAAACACCATATATTTT. Encoded protein: CASSLFPLEGSGNTIYF.

This clone has a handful of counts. The genes are TRBV6-2 or TRBV6-3 and TRBJ2-7; a possible D gene is TRBD2 (6 bases). The CDR3 is 14 residues long. V was shortened by 6 bases and J by 4 bases, with 16 bases between the two germline ends. Germline CDR1 MNHEY, CDR2 SVGEGT. As DNA, the CDR3 is TGTGCCAGCAGACCTCCGGGGGAGGAGTACGAGCAGTACTTC. Translated, it gives CASRPPGEEYEQYF.

The chain is built from TRBV30 and TRBJ2-7; D call uncertain. The CDR3 runs to 12 residues. The V end lost 0 bases, the J end lost 1 base, and 4 bases lay between the germline ends. Germline CDR1 and CDR2: GTSNPN and SVGIG (reference sequence). CDR3 sequence: CAWSVLSYEQYF. In nucleotides, the CDR3 is TGTGCCTGGAGTGTATTATCCTACGAGCAGTACTTC.

This chain joins TRBV19 and TRBJ1-1; the match to TRBD1 covers 9 bases. The CDR3 spans 12 residues. Germline V gene data show CDR1 as LNHDA and CDR2 as SQIVND (reference sequence). V was clipped by 9 bases and J by 5 bases; unmatched bases: 4. Written as DNA, the CDR3 is TGTGCCAGCGGACAGGGGTTAACTGAAGCTTTCTTT. Translation gives CASGQGLTEAFF.

The chain recombines TRBV12-3 or TRBV12-4 with TRBJ2-7, with 9 bases aligning to TRBD1. With V trimmed by 2 bases and J by 3 bases, 2 bases remained unmatched. The CDR3 length is 14 residues. The CDR3 nucleotides are TGTGCCAGCAGTTTAAAGGGACAGGGCTACGAGCAGTACTTC. This gives the protein CASSLKGQGYEQYF.

The chain couples TRBV3-1 to TRBJ1-4; D is uncertain. Trimming removed 5 bases at V and 1 base at J, with 8 bases between. Germline-derived CDR1 and CDR2 are LGHDT and YNNKEL (reference sequence). The CDR3 is made up of 14 amino acids. DNA for the CDR3: TGTGCCAGCAGCAAAGGAGAAACTAATGAAAAACTGTTTTTT. This gives the protein CASSKGETNEKLFF.

The rearrangement joins TRBV6-2 or TRBV6-3 to TRBJ2-1, with 8 nucleotides matching TRBD1. Germline CDR1 and CDR2: MNHEY and SVGEGT. The CDR3 length is 14 residues. V shed 6 bases and J 8 bases; nucleotides not matched to a gene: 9. This CDR3 is CASSRGQAADEQFF. DNA of the CDR3: TGTGCCAGCAGCCGGGGACAGGCCGCGGATGAGCAGTTCTTC.

This clone was observed a single time. The chain combines TRBV9 with TRBJ2-3; D ambiguous. Germline CDR1 and CDR2: SGDLS and YYNGEE. This CDR3 spans 15 amino acids. V lost 0 bases and J 2 bases, leaving 10 bases between the germline ends. The CDR3 DNA follows: TGTGCCAGCAGCGTAGAAGCGCGGAACACAGATACGCAGTATTTT. It yields the protein CASSVEARNTDTQYF.

This clone showed up just once. This chain links TRBV20-1 with TRBJ2-7, with 8 bases that match TRBD1. The CDR3 contains 14 residues. The germline gives CDR1 DFQATT, CDR2 SNEGSKA (reference sequence). The trim removed 4 bases at V and 4 bases at J, leaving 9 bases unmatched. CDR3 sequence (DNA): TGCAGTGCTATTTCAGGGGGCAATGTATACGAGCAGTACTTC. This gives the protein CSAISGGNVYEQYF.

This chain joins TRBV6-2 or TRBV6-3 and TRBJ1-5; D is uncertain. V was clipped by 7 bases and J by 0 bases, with 4 bases between them. This CDR3 has 12 amino acids. The germline gives CDR1 MNHEY, CDR2 SVGEGT. In nucleotides, the CDR3 is TGTGCCAGCAAAGATAGCAATCAGCCCCAGCATTTT. Its translation: CASKDSNQPQHF.

The chain joins TRBV20-1 to TRBJ2-1, with D perhaps being TRBD1 or TRBD2 (6 bases each). CDR3 size: 13 residues. In germline, CDR1 is DFQATT, CDR2 SNEGSKA (reference sequence). Deletions cut 6 bases from V and 7 bases from J, with 16 bases between. Here the CDR3 reads CSAKGGPGNEQFF. CDR3 nucleotides: TGCAGTGCCAAGGGGGGCCCTGGGAATGAGCAGTTCTTC.

V gene TRBV30 combines with J gene TRBJ1-1; D gene uncertain. V dropped 2 bases and J dropped 10 bases, with 11 bases sitting between them. Germline assignment: CDR1 GTSNPN and CDR2 SVGIG (reference sequence). CDR3 length equals 11 residues. CDR3 sequence (DNA): TGTGCCTGGAGTATGGAATGGGGAGCTTTCTTT. As protein: CAWSMEWGAFF.